Shown below are 20 T cell receptor beta chains from a single sample sequenced in a study of blood T cell repertoires in COVID-19. Profiling relied on immunoSEQ multiplex PCR, and the TCRdb table lists in-frame clones only, not all of them. The sample lists about 230,000 clones, 85% to 90% occurring once. The sample consisted of peripheral blood. These receptors originate from a man in his thirties or forties with COVID-19, enrolled during active disease.

The chain combines TRBV7-2 with TRBJ1-2, with D perhaps TRBD1 (5 bases). Looked up from germline, CDR1 is SGHTA and CDR2 is FQGNSA. Trimming took off 4 bases at V and 1 base at J, with 13 bases between the two ends. This CDR3 is 15 amino acids long. The CDR3 DNA is TGTGCCAGCAGCTCTCAACAGGCTCGTAACTATGGCTACACCTTC. Its translation: CASSSQQARNYGYTF.

This clone showed up just once. This chain uses TRBV28 with TRBJ1-5; possible D gene TRBD1, 6 bases. V lost 6 bases and J 0 bases, leaving 9 bases between the germline ends. Germline V gene lookup returns CDR1 MDHEN and CDR2 SYDVKM. The CDR3 has 14 amino acids. The CDR3 sequence: CASRGQYSNQPQHF. CDR3 sequence (DNA): TGTGCCAGCAGAGGACAGTATAGCAATCAGCCCCAGCATTTT.

The gene calls are TRBV4-3 and TRBJ2-2; the match to TRBD1 covers 9 bases. CDR3 length: 16 amino acids. Germline V CDR1 and CDR2: LGHNA, YSLEER. V was clipped by 2 bases and J by 4 bases; unmatched bases: 5. CDR3 in DNA: TGCGCCAGCAGCCAACGGACAGGGGTCCGCACCGGGGAGCTGTTTTTT. Translated: CASSQRTGVRTGELFF.

The rearrangement uses TRBV2 and TRBJ1-4, with 9 positions matching TRBD1. Trimming took 7 bases from V and 7 from J; bases not matched to a gene: 10. This CDR3 is built from 15 residues. In germline, CDR1 is SNHLY, CDR2 FYNNEI. CDR3 protein: CASTPGGQGSEKLFF. Written as DNA, the CDR3 is TGTGCCAGCACCCCCGGGGGACAGGGAAGTGAAAAACTGTTTTTT.

The V gene is TRBV7-2, the J gene TRBJ2-1, with D possibly being TRBD2 (6 bases). Trimming took off 2 bases at V and 3 bases at J, with 17 bases between the two ends. Germline CDR1 SGHTA, CDR2 FQGNSA. The CDR3 is 17 amino acids. CDR3 amino acids: CASSLRFGGAFYNEQFF. The CDR3 DNA reads as TGTGCCAGCAGCTTAAGGTTCGGGGGAGCCTTCTACAATGAGCAGTTCTTC. Complete variable domain (other parts from reference TRBV7-2 and TRBJ2-1): GAGVSQSPSNKVTEKGKDVELRCDPISGHTALYWYRQSLGQGLEFLIYFQGNSAPDKSGLPSDRFSAERTGGSVSTLTIQRTQQEDSAVYLCASSLRFGGAFYNEQFFGPGTRLTVL.

The CDR3 DNA reads as TGTGCCAGCAGGAGTGGACTAGAAAGCTCCTATAATTCACCCCTCCACTTT. It is translated as CASRSGLESSYNSPLHF. V usage is TRBV2 and J usage is TRBJ1-6; D call uncertain. CDR3 size: 17 residues. V lost 6 bases to trimming and J lost 0 bases, with 15 bases between them. Germline CDR1 is SNHLY and CDR2 is FYNNEI.

The chain is built from TRBV18 and TRBJ2-7; 8 bases are shared with TRBD1. The germline gives CDR1 KGHSH, CDR2 LQKENI. Losses at the gene ends were 6 bases for V and 0 bases for J; bases not matched to a gene: 16. The CDR3 covers 18 residues. The CDR3 sequence is CASSTIRTGNILSYEQYF. As DNA, the CDR3 is TGTGCCAGCTCCACAATCCGGACAGGGAACATACTCTCCTACGAGCAGTACTTC.

The gene calls are TRBV6-5 and TRBJ1-1, with TRBD1 matching 7 bases. The CDR3 length is 13 residues. Per the germline V gene, CDR1 is MNHEY and CDR2 is SVGAGI. With V trimmed by 8 bases and J by 3 bases, 6 bases remained unmatched. As DNA, the CDR3 is TGTGCCAGCCGACGGGGACAGTACACTGAAGCTTTCTTT. This translates into CASRRGQYTEAFF.

This clone was recorded once. The chain is built from TRBV29-1 and TRBJ2-7; D call uncertain. Germline V gene sequence: CDR1 SQVTM, CDR2 ANQGSEA. With 4 bases removed from V and 2 bases from J, the gap between germline ends came to 9 bases. The CDR3 is 12 residues long. CDR3 residues: CSVVGITYEQYF. CDR3 nucleotide sequence: TGCAGCGTTGTTGGCATCACCTACGAGCAGTACTTC.

The rearrangement uses TRBV10-3 and TRBJ2-7; 8 bases line up with TRBD2. The germline V gene has CDR1 ENHRY and CDR2 SYGVKD. There are 15 residues in the CDR3. V trimming: 2 bases; J trimming: 3 bases; junction bases outside the gene matches: 6. Written as DNA, the CDR3 is TGTGCCATCAGTGAGACTAGCGGCCAAGTCTACGAGCAGTACTTC. As protein: CAISETSGQVYEQYF.

The chain's CDR3 is CASSPTTSGGKRGQYF. CDR3 coding DNA: TGTGCCAGCAGCCCAACGACTAGCGGGGGGAAAAGGGGGCAGTATTTT. The J gene is TRBJ2-3, the V gene TRBV3-1 (or the pseudogene TRBV3-2); TRBD2 matches at 13 bases. V lost 4 bases and J lost 11; bases outside the gene matches: 12. The CDR3 loop spans 16 amino acids. The germline CDR1 and CDR2 sequences are LGHDT and YNNKEL (reference sequence).

This clone was seen only once. The chain couples TRBV5-6 to TRBJ2-5, with a weak D call TRBD2 (5 bases). V was shortened by 0 bases and J by 4 bases, with 13 bases between the two germline ends. CDR3 length: 15 residues. CDR1 is SGHDT and CDR2 is YYEEEE in the germline V gene. CDR3 nucleotide sequence: TGTGCCAGCAGCTTGGAGGTTGCGGGTCTAGAGACCCAGTACTTC. Amino acid sequence: CASSLEVAGLETQYF.

The V call is TRBV7-3, the J call TRBJ2-1; the D is unclear. This CDR3 is 14 amino acids long. The V and J ends lost 4 bases and 6 bases respectively, with 13 bases between them. Germline CDR1 reads SGHTA; CDR2 reads FQGTGA. The CDR3, as DNA: TGTGCCAGCAGCTCACGCCTCCTCGGCAATGAGCAGTTCTTC. Translating gives CASSSRLLGNEQFF.

CDR3 in amino acids: CASSQAGSPFSSYEQYF. As DNA, the CDR3 is TGCGCCAGCAGCCAAGCTGGGAGTCCCTTTAGCTCCTACGAGCAGTACTTC. J is TRBJ2-7 and V is TRBV4-1; a weak D match, TRBD2 (5 bases). Trimming removed 1 base at V and 0 bases at J, with 16 bases between. CDR3 length: 17 residues. Germline lookup yields CDR1 MGHRA and CDR2 YSYEKL.

V gene TRBV6-2 or TRBV6-3 combines with J gene TRBJ2-7; 7 bases fit TRBD2. V lost 3 bases to trimming and J lost 6 bases; unmatched junction nucleotides: 8. CDR3 length: 14 amino acids. Germline assignment: CDR1 MNHEY and CDR2 SVGEGT. This chain's CDR3 is CASSYGGGMREQYF. For the CDR3, the DNA is TGTGCCAGCAGTTATGGGGGAGGGATGCGCGAGCAGTACTTC.

This chain uses TRBV19 with TRBJ2-2; D is perhaps TRBD2 (6 bases). Germline values: CDR1 LNHDA, CDR2 SQIVND (reference sequence). The CDR3 loop spans 14 amino acids. Trimming left V 7 bases short and J 7 bases short, with 16 bases between. CDR3 DNA sequence: TGTGCCAGTACGGAATGGGGGGATAGCGGGGAGCTGTTTTTT. Its protein product is CASTEWGDSGELFF.

The rearrangement links TRBV3-1 (or the pseudogene TRBV3-2) to TRBJ2-3; 13 nucleotides line up with TRBD2. Losses at the gene ends were 3 bases for V and 4 bases for J; bases not matched to a gene: 4. Germline V CDR1 and CDR2: LGHDT, YNNKEL (reference sequence). This CDR3 is 16 amino acids long. The CDR3 DNA reads TGTGCCAGCAGCCACTCGACTAGCGGGAGGCCAGATACGCAGTATTTT. It translates to CASSHSTSGRPDTQYF.

The genes are TRBV19 and TRBJ1-6, with D possibly TRBD1 on 6 matching bases. Germline-derived CDR1 and CDR2 are LNHDA and SQIVND (reference sequence). CDR3 size: 16 residues. Trimming removed 7 bases from V and 2 bases from J, with 15 bases in between. The DNA of the CDR3 is TGTGCCAGTACCTCGACAGGAATTACCTATAATTCACCCCTCCACTTT. Translating it yields CASTSTGITYNSPLHF.

The CDR3 spells CASSSRANYGYTF. In DNA, the CDR3 is TGTGCCAGCAGTTCTCGGGCTAACTATGGCTACACCTTC. The V and J genes are TRBV27 and TRBJ1-2; no definite D call. Per germline, CDR1 MNHEY and CDR2 SMNVEV (reference sequence). V was cut by 4 bases and J by 0 bases, with 6 bases left in between. The CDR3 is 13 residues long.

The V gene is TRBV11-2, the J gene TRBJ2-1, with D tentatively TRBD2 (6 bases). In germline, CDR1 is SGHAT, CDR2 FQNNGV. The CDR3 loop spans 15 amino acids. V was pared by 5 bases and J by 6 bases, with 17 bases between. In DNA form, the CDR3 reads TGTGCCAGCAGCAGAGGGGACTCCACGTTCAATGAGCAGTTCTTC. Residues: CASSRGDSTFNEQFF. Variable domain in full (rest from reference TRBV11-2 and TRBJ2-1): EAGVAQSPRYKIIEKRQSVAFWCNPISGHATLYWYQQILGQGPKLLIQFQNNGVVDDSQLPKDRFSAERLKGVDSTLKIQPAKLEDSAVYLCASSRGDSTFNEQFFGPGTRLTVL.